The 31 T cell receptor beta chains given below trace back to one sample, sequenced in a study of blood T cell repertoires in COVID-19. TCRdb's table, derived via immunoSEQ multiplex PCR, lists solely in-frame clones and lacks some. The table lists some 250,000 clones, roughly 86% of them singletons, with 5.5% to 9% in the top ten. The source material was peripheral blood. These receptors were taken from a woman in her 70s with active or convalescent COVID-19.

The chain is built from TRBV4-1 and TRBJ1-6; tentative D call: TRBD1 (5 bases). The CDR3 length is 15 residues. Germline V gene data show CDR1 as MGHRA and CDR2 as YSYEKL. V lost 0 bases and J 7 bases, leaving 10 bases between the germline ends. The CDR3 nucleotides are TGCGCCAGCAGCCAAGATAGGGGTGCGAATTCACCCCTCCACTTT. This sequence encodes CASSQDRGANSPLHF.

Written as DNA, the CDR3 is TGTGCCAGCAGTTCCGACGGACCGACAGGACTTTTCTACGAGCAGTACTTC. Translating gives CASSSDGPTGLFYEQYF. The chain has TRBV27 and TRBJ2-7; D perhaps matches TRBD1 (6 bases). Germline V gene lookup returns CDR1 MNHEY and CDR2 SMNVEV (reference sequence). V lost 4 bases and J 3 bases, leaving 22 bases between the germline ends. The CDR3 sequence is 17 residues long.

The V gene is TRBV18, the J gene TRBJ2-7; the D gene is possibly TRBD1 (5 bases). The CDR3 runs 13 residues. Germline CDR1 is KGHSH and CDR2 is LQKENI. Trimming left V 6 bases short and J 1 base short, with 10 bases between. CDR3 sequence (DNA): TGTGCCAGCTCCCTGGCAGGGTCCTACGAGCAGTACTTC. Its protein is CASSLAGSYEQYF.

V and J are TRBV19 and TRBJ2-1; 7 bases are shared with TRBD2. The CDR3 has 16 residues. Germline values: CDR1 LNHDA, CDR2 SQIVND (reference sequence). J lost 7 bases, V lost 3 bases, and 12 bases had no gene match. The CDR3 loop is CASSIHRGVMGNEQFF. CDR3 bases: TGTGCCAGTAGTATCCATCGGGGGGTGATGGGTAATGAGCAGTTCTTC.

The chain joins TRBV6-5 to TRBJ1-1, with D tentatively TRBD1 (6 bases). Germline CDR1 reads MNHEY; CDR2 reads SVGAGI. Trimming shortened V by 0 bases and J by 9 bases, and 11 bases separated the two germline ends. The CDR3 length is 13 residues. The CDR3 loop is CASSYSTGQQAFF. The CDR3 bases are TGTGCCAGCAGTTACTCGACAGGTCAGCAAGCTTTCTTT.

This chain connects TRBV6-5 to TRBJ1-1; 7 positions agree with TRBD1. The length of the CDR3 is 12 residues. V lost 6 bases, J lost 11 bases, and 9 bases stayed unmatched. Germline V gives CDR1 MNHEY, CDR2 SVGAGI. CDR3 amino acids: CASSQQGRGAFF. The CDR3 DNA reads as TGTGCCAGCAGCCAACAGGGGAGAGGCGCTTTCTTT.

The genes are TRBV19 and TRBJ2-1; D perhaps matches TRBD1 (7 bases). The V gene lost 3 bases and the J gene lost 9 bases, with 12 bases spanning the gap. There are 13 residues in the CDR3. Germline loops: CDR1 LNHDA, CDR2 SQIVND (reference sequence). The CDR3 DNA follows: TGTGCCAGTAGTATTGGCGGGACAGCTGAGCAGTTCTTC. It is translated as CASSIGGTAEQFF.

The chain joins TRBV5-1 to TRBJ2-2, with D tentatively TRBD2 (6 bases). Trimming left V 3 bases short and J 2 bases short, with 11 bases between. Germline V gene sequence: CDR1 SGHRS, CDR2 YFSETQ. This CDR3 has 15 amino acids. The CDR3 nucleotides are TGCGCCAGCAGCTGGGGTAGCGGCAACACCGGGGAGCTGTTTTTT. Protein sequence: CASSWGSGNTGELFF.

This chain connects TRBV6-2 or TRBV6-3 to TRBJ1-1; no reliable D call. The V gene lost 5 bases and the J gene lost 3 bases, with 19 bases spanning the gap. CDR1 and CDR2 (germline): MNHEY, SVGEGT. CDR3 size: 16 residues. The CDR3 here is CASSRTLGLLDTEAFF. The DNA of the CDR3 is TGTGCCAGCAGTCGTACCCTCGGACTCCTGGACACTGAAGCTTTCTTT.

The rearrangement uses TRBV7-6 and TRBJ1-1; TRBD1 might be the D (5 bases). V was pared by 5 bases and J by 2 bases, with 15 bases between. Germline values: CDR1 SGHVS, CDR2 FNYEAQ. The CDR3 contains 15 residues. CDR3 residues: CASSTPRGGNTEAFF. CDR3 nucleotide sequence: TGTGCCAGCAGCACCCCTAGGGGCGGAAACACTGAAGCTTTCTTT.

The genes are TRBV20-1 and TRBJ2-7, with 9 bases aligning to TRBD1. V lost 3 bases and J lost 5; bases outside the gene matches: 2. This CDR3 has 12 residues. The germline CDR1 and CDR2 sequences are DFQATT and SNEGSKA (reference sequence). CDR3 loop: CSASGDRDEQYF. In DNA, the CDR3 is TGCAGTGCTAGTGGGGACAGGGACGAGCAGTACTTC.

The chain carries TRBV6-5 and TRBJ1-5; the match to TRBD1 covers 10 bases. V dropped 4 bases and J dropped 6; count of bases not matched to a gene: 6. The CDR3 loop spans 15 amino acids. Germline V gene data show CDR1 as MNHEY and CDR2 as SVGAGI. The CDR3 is CASSSTDRGGQPQHF. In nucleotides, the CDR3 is TGTGCCAGCAGTTCCACGGACAGGGGGGGTCAGCCCCAGCATTTT.

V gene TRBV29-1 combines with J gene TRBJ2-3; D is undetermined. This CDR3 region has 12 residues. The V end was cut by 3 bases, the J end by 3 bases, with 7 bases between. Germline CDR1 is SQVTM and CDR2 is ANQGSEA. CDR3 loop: CSVDAGTDTQYF. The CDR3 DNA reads TGCAGCGTTGACGCCGGGACAGATACGCAGTATTTT.

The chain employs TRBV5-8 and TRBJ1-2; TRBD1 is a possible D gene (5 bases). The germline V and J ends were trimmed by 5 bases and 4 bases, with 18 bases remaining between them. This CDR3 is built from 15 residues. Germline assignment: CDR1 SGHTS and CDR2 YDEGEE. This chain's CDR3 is CASSYGQPSPYGYTF. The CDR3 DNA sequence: TGTGCCAGCAGTTACGGACAACCCTCTCCCTATGGCTACACCTTC.

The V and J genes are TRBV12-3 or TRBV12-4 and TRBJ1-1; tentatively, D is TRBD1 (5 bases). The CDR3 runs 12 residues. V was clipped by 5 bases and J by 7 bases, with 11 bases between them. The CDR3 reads CASSLRQIEAFF. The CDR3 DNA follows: TGTGCCAGCAGTCTCAGACAGATTGAAGCTTTCTTT.

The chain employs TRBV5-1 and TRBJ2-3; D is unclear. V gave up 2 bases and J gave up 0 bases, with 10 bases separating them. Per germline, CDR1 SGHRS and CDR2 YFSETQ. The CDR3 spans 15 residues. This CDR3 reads CASSLQNPSTDTQYF. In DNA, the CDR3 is TGCGCCAGCAGCTTACAGAATCCAAGCACAGATACGCAGTATTTT.

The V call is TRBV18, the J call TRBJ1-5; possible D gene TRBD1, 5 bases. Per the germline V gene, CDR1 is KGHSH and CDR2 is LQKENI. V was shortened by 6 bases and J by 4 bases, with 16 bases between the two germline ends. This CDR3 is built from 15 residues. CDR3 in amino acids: CASSSDKGLNQPQHF. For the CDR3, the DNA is TGTGCCAGCTCCTCGGATAAGGGGTTAAATCAGCCCCAGCATTTT.

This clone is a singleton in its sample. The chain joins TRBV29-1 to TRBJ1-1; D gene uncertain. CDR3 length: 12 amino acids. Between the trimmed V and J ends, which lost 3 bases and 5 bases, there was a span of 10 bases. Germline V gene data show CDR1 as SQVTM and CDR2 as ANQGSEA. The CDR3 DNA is TGCAGCGTTGAGGCGTGGAGGACTGAAGCTTTCTTT. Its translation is CSVEAWRTEAFF.

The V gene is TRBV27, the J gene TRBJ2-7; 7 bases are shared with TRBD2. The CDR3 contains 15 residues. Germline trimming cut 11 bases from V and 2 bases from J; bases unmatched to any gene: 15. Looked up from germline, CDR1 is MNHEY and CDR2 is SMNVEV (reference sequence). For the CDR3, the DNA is TGTGCCTCAGCATGGGGAGCAGCGGGGACCTACGAGCAGTACTTC. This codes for CASAWGAAGTYEQYF.

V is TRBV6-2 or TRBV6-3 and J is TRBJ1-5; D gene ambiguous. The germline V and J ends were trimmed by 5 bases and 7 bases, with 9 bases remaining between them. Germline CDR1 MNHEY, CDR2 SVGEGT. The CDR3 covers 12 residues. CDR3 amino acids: CASSAPGQPQHF. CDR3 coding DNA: TGTGCCAGCAGTGCCCCCGGGCAGCCCCAGCATTTT.

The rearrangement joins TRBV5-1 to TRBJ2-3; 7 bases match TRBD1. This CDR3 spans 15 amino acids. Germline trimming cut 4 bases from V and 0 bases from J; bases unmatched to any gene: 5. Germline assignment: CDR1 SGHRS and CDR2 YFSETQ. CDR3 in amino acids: CASSLGTVSTDTQYF. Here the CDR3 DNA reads TGCGCCAGCAGCCTGGGGACAGTAAGCACAGATACGCAGTATTTT.

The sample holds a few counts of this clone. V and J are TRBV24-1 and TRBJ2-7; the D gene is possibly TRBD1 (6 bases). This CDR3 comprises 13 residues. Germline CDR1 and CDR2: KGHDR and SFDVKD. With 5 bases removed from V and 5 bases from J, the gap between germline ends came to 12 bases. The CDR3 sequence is CATSVSGAHEQYF. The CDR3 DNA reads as TGTGCCACCAGTGTCTCAGGGGCCCACGAGCAGTACTTC.

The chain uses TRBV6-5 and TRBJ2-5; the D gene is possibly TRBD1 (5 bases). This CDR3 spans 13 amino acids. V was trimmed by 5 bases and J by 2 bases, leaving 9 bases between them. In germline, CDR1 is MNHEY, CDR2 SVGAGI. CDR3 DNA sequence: TGTGCCAGCAGTCAGGGATCTCAAGAGACCCAGTACTTC. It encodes CASSQGSQETQYF.

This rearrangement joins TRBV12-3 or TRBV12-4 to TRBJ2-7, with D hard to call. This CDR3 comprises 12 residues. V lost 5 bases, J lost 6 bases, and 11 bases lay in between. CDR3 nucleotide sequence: TGTGCCAGCAGTCATACTGTTGGCGAGCAGTACTTC. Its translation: CASSHTVGEQYF.

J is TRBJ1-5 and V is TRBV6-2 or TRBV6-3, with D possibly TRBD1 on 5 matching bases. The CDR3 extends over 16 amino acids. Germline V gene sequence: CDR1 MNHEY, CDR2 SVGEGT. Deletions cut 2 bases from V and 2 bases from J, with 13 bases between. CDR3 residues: CASSYPPGQRNQPQHF. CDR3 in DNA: TGTGCCAGCAGTTACCCCCCAGGACAACGCAATCAGCCCCAGCATTTT.

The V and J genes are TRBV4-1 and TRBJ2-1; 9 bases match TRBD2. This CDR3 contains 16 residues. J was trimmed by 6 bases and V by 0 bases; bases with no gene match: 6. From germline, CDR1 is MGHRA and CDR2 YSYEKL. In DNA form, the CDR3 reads TGCGCCAGCAGCCAAGATAGAGCGGGGGGCCTCAATGAGCAGTTCTTC. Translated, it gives CASSQDRAGGLNEQFF.

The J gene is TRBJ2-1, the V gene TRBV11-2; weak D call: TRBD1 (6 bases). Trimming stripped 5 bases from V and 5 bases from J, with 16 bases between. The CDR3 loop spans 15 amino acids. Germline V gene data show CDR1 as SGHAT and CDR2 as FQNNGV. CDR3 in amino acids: CASSAGTRPHNEQFF. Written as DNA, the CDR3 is TGTGCCAGCAGCGCAGGGACAAGGCCCCACAATGAGCAGTTCTTC.

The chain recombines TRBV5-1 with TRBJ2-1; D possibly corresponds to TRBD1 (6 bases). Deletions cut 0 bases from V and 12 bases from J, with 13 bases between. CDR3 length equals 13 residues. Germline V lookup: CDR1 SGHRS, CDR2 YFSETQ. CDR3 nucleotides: TGCGCCAGCAGCTTGGGCCCCGAAGGGGGGCAGTTCTTC. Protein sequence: CASSLGPEGGQFF.

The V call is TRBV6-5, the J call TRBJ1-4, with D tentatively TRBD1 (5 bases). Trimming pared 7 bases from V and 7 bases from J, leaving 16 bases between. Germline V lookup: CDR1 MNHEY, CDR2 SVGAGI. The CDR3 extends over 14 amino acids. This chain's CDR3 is CASTTLNRGEKLFF. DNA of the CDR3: TGTGCCAGCACCACGCTTAATAGGGGTGAAAAACTGTTTTTT.

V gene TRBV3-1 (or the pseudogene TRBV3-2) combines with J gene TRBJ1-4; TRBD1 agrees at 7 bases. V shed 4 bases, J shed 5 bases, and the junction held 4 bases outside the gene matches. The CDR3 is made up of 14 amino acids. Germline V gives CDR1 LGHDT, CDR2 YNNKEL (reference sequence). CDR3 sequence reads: CASSRNRGNEKLFF. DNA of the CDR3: TGTGCCAGCAGCCGAAACAGGGGAAATGAAAAACTGTTTTTT.

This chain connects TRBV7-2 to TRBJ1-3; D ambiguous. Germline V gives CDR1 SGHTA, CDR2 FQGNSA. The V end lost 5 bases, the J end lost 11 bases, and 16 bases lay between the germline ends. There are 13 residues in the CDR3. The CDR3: CASSPSTLSAIYF. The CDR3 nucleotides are TGTGCCAGCAGCCCCTCTACCCTTAGCGCCATATATTTT.